Listed here are 26 T cell receptor beta chains from one sample, sequenced in a study of blood T cell repertoires in COVID-19. Some clones are missing from TCRdb's copy, which holds only in-frame ones; the method was immunoSEQ multiplex PCR. Among roughly 69,000 clones, roughly 90% were seen once, and the ten largest hold 3.5% to 4.5%. Source material: peripheral blood. The receptors stem from a man aged 45-60 years with active COVID-19.

The chain joins TRBV7-2 to TRBJ2-2; the D is unclear. The CDR3 is 15 amino acids. V was clipped by 5 bases and J by 6 bases, with 16 bases between them. Germline lookup yields CDR1 SGHTA and CDR2 FQGNSA. CDR3 residues: CASSPSRLLSGELFF. The CDR3 DNA reads as TGTGCCAGCAGCCCTTCGCGCCTGCTATCCGGGGAGCTGTTTTTT.

The chain combines TRBV18 with TRBJ2-1, with 12 bases matching TRBD2. The CDR3 has 15 residues. Germline V gene data show CDR1 as KGHSH and CDR2 as LQKENI. With 5 bases clipped from V and 4 bases from J, the junction kept 3 bases outside the gene matches. CDR3 DNA sequence: TGTGCCAGCTCATCCCTAGCGGGGGGGTACAATGAGCAGTTCTTC. Protein product: CASSSLAGGYNEQFF.

The genes are TRBV7-6 and TRBJ2-2; 9 bases are shared with TRBD1. J lost 7 bases, V lost 5 bases, and 11 bases had no gene match. This CDR3 has 16 residues. The germline CDR1 and CDR2 sequences are SGHVS and FNYEAQ. The CDR3 sequence is CASSQLRGQGGGELFF. DNA for the CDR3: TGTGCCAGCAGCCAACTTCGGGGACAGGGAGGCGGGGAGCTGTTTTTT.

The chain uses TRBV20-1 and TRBJ1-6, with D tentatively TRBD1 (6 bases). V lost 3 bases and J 6 bases, leaving 15 bases between the germline ends. Germline V CDR1 and CDR2: DFQATT, SNEGSKA (reference sequence). The CDR3 has 15 residues. In nucleotides, the CDR3 is TGCAGTGCTAGTTATACAGGGCTACCTAATTCACCCCTCCACTTT. It specifies CSASYTGLPNSPLHF.

This clone came up a few times. This rearrangement joins TRBV7-2 to TRBJ2-3, with a tentative D call TRBD2 (6 bases). Germline V lookup: CDR1 SGHTA, CDR2 FQGNSA. This CDR3 is 15 amino acids long. The V and J ends lost 5 bases and 0 bases respectively, with 12 bases between them. The chain's CDR3 is CASSRKGTSTDTQYF. The CDR3 nucleotides are TGTGCCAGCAGCCGGAAGGGGACTAGCACAGATACGCAGTATTTT.

V and J are TRBV4-1 and TRBJ2-5; 7 bases match TRBD1. Germline CDR1 MGHRA, CDR2 YSYEKL. The CDR3 runs to 14 residues. V gave up 1 base and J gave up 5 bases; unmatched junction bases: 4. In nucleotides, the CDR3 is TGCGCCAGCAGCCAAGGACAGGGTTCCGAGACCCAGTACTTC. Protein: CASSQGQGSETQYF.

The chain uses TRBV5-1 and TRBJ2-4, with 9 nucleotides matching TRBD2. The CDR3 length is 15 residues. J gave up 0 bases and V 5 bases, and 3 bases lay outside the gene matches. The germline V gene encodes CDR1 SGHRS and CDR2 YFSETQ. Here the CDR3 reads CASSLGLAAKNIQYF. CDR3 DNA sequence: TGCGCCAGCAGTCTGGGACTAGCAGCCAAAAACATTCAGTACTTC.

The chain has TRBV29-1 and TRBJ2-3, with TRBD1 as a possible D gene (6 bases). V shed 7 bases and J shed 0 bases, with 17 bases lying between them. In germline, CDR1 is SQVTM, CDR2 ANQGSEA. The CDR3 covers 15 residues. Here the CDR3 reads CSAYRERLSTDTQYF. CDR3 DNA: TGCAGCGCATACAGGGAGAGGCTAAGCACAGATACGCAGTATTTT.

The CDR3 loop reads CASKGGVGGPETQYF. In nucleotides, the CDR3 is TGTGCCAGCAAGGGGGGGGTGGGGGGTCCAGAGACCCAGTACTTC. V usage is TRBV27 and J usage is TRBJ2-5, with D maybe TRBD2 (7 bases). This CDR3 has 15 amino acids. Germline CDR1 and CDR2: MNHEY and SMNVEV (reference sequence). V lost 7 bases and J lost 4, with 19 bases in between.

V usage is TRBV2 and J usage is TRBJ1-2; a weak D match, TRBD1 (5 bases). The CDR3 has 13 residues. CDR1 SNHLY and CDR2 FYNNEI come from the germline V gene. The V end lost 6 bases, the J end lost 0 bases, and 8 bases lay between the germline ends. In nucleotides, the CDR3 is TGTGCCAGCAGGACAGAAGCTAACTATGGCTACACCTTC. It encodes CASRTEANYGYTF. Combining the CDR3 with reference TRBV2 and TRBJ1-2 gives the whole variable domain EPEVTQTPSHQVTQMGQEVILRCVPISNHLYFYWYRQILGQKVEFLVSFYNNEISEKSEIFDDQFSVERPDGSNFTLKIRSTKLEDSAMYFCASRTEANYGYTFGSGTRLTVV.

V is TRBV3-1 (or the pseudogene TRBV3-2) and J is TRBJ1-1; unclear D gene. The CDR3 has 13 amino acids. V dropped 1 base and J dropped 6 bases, with 9 bases sitting between them. CDR1 and CDR2 (germline): LGHDT, YNNKEL (reference sequence). CDR3 protein: CASSQGPGAEAFF. The CDR3 bases are TGTGCCAGCAGCCAAGGGCCGGGTGCTGAAGCTTTCTTT.

This chain uses TRBV24-1 with TRBJ1-2; 7 nucleotides agree with TRBD1. V trimming: 4 bases; J trimming: 8 bases; junction bases outside the gene matches: 9. The CDR3 has 14 amino acids. CDR1 is KGHDR and CDR2 is SFDVKD in the germline V gene. CDR3 protein: CATSDDRQGRGYTF. The CDR3 bases are TGTGCCACCAGTGACGATAGACAGGGTCGGGGCTACACCTTC.

In its sample, this clone was seen once. The chain employs TRBV2 and TRBJ2-5; no clear D. V lost 3 bases to trimming and J lost 4 bases, with 12 bases between them. CDR3 size: 14 residues. Germline values: CDR1 SNHLY, CDR2 FYNNEI. The CDR3 sequence: CASSDRSRTETQYF. CDR3 coding DNA: TGTGCCAGCAGTGATCGTAGCCGAACAGAGACCCAGTACTTC.

The rearrangement joins TRBV11-1 to TRBJ1-2; D may be TRBD1 (6 bases). Germline V gene lookup returns CDR1 SGHAT and CDR2 FQDESV (reference sequence). Trimming cost V 4 bases and J 8 bases, with 8 bases left between them. This CDR3 region has 11 residues. Written as DNA, the CDR3 is TGTGCCAGCAGCTCAGGGGTCGGCTACACCTTC. This translates into CASSSGVGYTF.

The chain combines TRBV10-3 with TRBJ2-7; 9 bases agree with TRBD1. Germline V gene lookup returns CDR1 ENHRY and CDR2 SYGVKD. V lost 7 bases and J lost 0; bases outside the gene matches: 4. This CDR3 region has 14 residues. The CDR3 reads CAIKKTGGSYEQYF. The CDR3 DNA reads TGTGCCATCAAGAAGACAGGGGGCTCCTACGAGCAGTACTTC.

The rearrangement links TRBV11-2 to TRBJ2-7, with TRBD2 matching over 14 bases. Germline CDR1 and CDR2: SGHAT and FQNNGV. Unmatched junction bases numbered 5, after V lost 5 bases and J lost 5 bases. The CDR3 covers 15 residues. CDR3 bases: TGTGCCAGCAGCCCTGGGACTAGCGGGAGTCACGAGCAGTACTTC. Protein sequence: CASSPGTSGSHEQYF.

This chain connects TRBV24-1 to TRBJ1-2; D is unresolved. CDR3 size: 15 residues. CDR1 and CDR2 (germline): KGHDR, SFDVKD. The V end was cut by 5 bases, the J end by 4 bases, with 16 bases between. The CDR3 nucleotides read TGTGCCACCAGTGCCCCCGGTTCGGGTTCCTATGGCTACACCTTC. Protein sequence: CATSAPGSGSYGYTF.

This chain links TRBV5-4 with TRBJ1-2, with D perhaps TRBD1 (5 bases). The ends were cut back, 0 bases at V and 6 bases at J, with 9 bases in the middle. Germline CDR1 SGHNT, CDR2 YYREEE (reference sequence). This CDR3 region has 13 residues. In DNA, the CDR3 is TGTGCCAGCAGCTTGGAGGGGAATCATGGCTACACCTTC. Amino acids: CASSLEGNHGYTF.

This chain connects TRBV30 to TRBJ1-2; a weak D match, TRBD1 (5 bases). Germline CDR1 is GTSNPN and CDR2 is SVGIG (reference sequence). The V end lost 6 bases, the J end lost 2 bases, and 10 bases lay between the germline ends. The CDR3 contains 12 residues. Here the CDR3 reads CACDRRNYGYTF. The CDR3 DNA is TGTGCCTGCGACAGACGAAACTATGGCTACACCTTC.

In regard to this clone: Other DNA sequences within the sample encode an identical CDR3. This chain joins TRBV6-2 or TRBV6-3 and TRBJ1-5, with 11 nucleotides matching TRBD1. From germline, CDR1 is MNHEY and CDR2 SVGEGT. The CDR3 has 16 amino acids. V trimming: 3 bases; J trimming: 6 bases; junction bases outside the gene matches: 7. The CDR3 nucleotides are TGTGCCAGCAGTTATCATGGACAGGGGGCCGTTCAGCCCCAGCATTTT. Encoded protein: CASSYHGQGAVQPQHF.

This chain links TRBV15 with TRBJ1-4, with a tentative D call TRBD1 (6 bases). Germline loops: CDR1 LNHNV, CDR2 YYDKDF (reference sequence). V gave up 0 bases and J gave up 7 bases, with 12 bases separating them. This CDR3 has 15 amino acids. CDR3 nucleotide sequence: TGTGCCACCAGCAGAGATGGGGGGGGCGCTGAAAAACTGTTTTTT. Amino acid sequence: CATSRDGGGAEKLFF.

This clone was picked up a small number of times. This rearrangement joins TRBV29-1 to TRBJ2-7; D gene unclear. The ends were cut back, 4 bases at V and 5 bases at J, with 9 bases in the middle. CDR3 length equals 11 residues. Germline assignment: CDR1 SQVTM and CDR2 ANQGSEA. The CDR3 DNA reads as TGCAGCGTTGCCAGTGTGGACGAGCAGTACTTC. Its translation is CSVASVDEQYF.

The chain joins TRBV7-9 to TRBJ2-1, with D possibly being TRBD1 (5 bases). This CDR3 has 13 amino acids. Trimming stripped 5 bases from V and 4 bases from J, with 9 bases between. CDR1 SEHNR and CDR2 FQNEAQ come from the germline V gene (reference sequence). CDR3 bases: TGTGCCAGCAGCCCAAGACAGTACAATGAGCAGTTCTTC. Protein sequence: CASSPRQYNEQFF.

The rearrangement links TRBV2 to TRBJ2-7; tentative D call: TRBD1 (6 bases). Germline V gives CDR1 SNHLY, CDR2 FYNNEI. The CDR3 consists of 12 residues. Trimming removed 7 bases at V and 6 bases at J, with 13 bases between. The CDR3 protein is CASKQGSGEQYF. The CDR3 nucleotides are TGTGCCAGCAAGCAGGGGTCGGGCGAGCAGTACTTC. Drawing the rest from reference TRBV2 and TRBJ2-7, the complete variable domain is EPEVTQTPSHQVTQMGQEVILRCVPISNHLYFYWYRQILGQKVEFLVSFYNNEISEKSEIFDDQFSVERPDGSNFTLKIRSTKLEDSAMYFCASKQGSGEQYFGPGTRLTVT.

The J gene is TRBJ1-2, the V gene TRBV7-2, with D hard to call. The CDR3 is 13 amino acids. V lost 5 bases and J lost 5, with 12 bases in between. Germline CDR1 SGHTA, CDR2 FQGNSA. Here the CDR3 reads CASSGDGRYGYTF. For the CDR3, the DNA is TGTGCCAGCAGCGGAGACGGGAGGTATGGCTACACCTTC.

The gene calls are TRBV28 and TRBJ2-4; the D gene is possibly TRBD1 (6 bases). V was shortened by 7 bases and J by 0 bases, with 10 bases between the two germline ends. Germline CDR1 and CDR2: MDHEN and SYDVKM. This CDR3 contains 14 residues. The CDR3 sequence: CASMTGLAKNIQYF. The CDR3 coding sequence is TGTGCCAGCATGACAGGTCTAGCCAAAAACATTCAGTACTTC.